This T cell receptor (beta chain) derives from a study of blood T cell repertoires in COVID-19. Produced via immunoSEQ multiplex PCR; TCRdb's table is partial and in-frame only. Altogether 80,000 to 95,000 clones are present, roughly 84% being singletons, with the ten largest covering more than 14%. This receptor was obtained from a woman between 65 and 79 years old with acute or convalescent COVID-19. Sequencing input: peripheral blood.

The CDR3 reads CASSLQTLNSEAFF. CDR3 coding DNA: TGCGCCAGCAGCTTGCAGACACTTAATTCAGAAGCTTTCTTT. The chain has TRBV5-1 and TRBJ1-1; D gene ambiguous. The V and J ends lost 1 base and 8 bases respectively, with 15 bases between them. The CDR3 is made up of 14 amino acids. Germline CDR1 SGHRS, CDR2 YFSETQ. Using reference TRBV5-1 and TRBJ1-1 for the parts outside the CDR3, the full variable domain is KAGVTQTPRYLIKTRGQQVTLSCSPISGHRSVSWYQQTPGQGLQFLFEYFSETQRNKGNFPGRFSGRQFSNSRSEMNVSTLELGDSALYLCASSLQTLNSEAFFGQGTRLTVV.